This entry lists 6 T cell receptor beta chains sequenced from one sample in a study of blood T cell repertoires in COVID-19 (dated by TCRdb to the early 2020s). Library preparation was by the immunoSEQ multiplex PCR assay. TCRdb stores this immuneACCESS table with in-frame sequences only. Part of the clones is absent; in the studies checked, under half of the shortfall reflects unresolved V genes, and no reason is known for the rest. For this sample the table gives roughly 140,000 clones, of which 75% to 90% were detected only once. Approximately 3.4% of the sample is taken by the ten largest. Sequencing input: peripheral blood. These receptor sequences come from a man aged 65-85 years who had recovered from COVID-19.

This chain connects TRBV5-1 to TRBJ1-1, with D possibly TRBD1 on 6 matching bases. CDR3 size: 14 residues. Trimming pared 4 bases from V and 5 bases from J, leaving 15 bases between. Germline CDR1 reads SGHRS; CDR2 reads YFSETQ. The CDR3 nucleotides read TGCGCCAGCAGCACCGGCAGGGGCGTGACTGAAGCTTTCTTT. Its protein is CASSTGRGVTEAFF.

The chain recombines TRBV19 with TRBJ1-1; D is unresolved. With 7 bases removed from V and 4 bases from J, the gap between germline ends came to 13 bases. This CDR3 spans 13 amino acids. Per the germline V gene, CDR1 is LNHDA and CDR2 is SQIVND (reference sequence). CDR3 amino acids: CASMAGVGTEAFF. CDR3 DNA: TGTGCCAGTATGGCGGGAGTGGGCACTGAAGCTTTCTTT. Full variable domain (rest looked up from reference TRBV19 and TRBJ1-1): DGGITQSPKYLFRKEGQNVTLSCEQNLNHDAMYWYRQDPGQGLRLIYYSQIVNDFQKGDIAEGYSVSREKKESFPLTVTSAQKNPTAFYLCASMAGVGTEAFFGQGTRLTVV.

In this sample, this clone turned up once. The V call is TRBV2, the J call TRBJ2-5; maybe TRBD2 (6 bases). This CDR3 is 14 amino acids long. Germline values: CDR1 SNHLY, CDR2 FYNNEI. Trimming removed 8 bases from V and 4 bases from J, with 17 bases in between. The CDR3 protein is CASEEGPSGETQYF. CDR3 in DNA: TGTGCCAGCGAGGAGGGCCCATCAGGAGAGACCCAGTACTTC.

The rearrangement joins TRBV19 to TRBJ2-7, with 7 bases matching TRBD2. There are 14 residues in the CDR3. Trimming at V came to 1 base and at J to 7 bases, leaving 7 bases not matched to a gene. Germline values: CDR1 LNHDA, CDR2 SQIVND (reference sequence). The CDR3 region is CASSIVAGRHEQYF. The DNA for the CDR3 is TGTGCCAGTAGTATAGTGGCCGGGAGGCATGAGCAGTACTTC.

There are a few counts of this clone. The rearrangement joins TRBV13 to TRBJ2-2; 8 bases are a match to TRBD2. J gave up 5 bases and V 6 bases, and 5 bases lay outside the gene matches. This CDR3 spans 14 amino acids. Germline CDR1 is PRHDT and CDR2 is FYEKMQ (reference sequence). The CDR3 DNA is TGTGCCAGCAGAAGAACTAGCGGTACCGGGGAGCTGTTTTTT. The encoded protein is CASRRTSGTGELFF.

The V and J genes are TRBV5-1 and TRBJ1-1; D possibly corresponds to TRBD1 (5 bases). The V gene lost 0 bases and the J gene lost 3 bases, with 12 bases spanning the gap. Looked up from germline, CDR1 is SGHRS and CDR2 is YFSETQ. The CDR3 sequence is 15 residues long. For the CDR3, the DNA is TGCGCCAGCAGCTTGGCGTCCGGGGGGTACACTGAAGCTTTCTTT. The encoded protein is CASSLASGGYTEAFF.